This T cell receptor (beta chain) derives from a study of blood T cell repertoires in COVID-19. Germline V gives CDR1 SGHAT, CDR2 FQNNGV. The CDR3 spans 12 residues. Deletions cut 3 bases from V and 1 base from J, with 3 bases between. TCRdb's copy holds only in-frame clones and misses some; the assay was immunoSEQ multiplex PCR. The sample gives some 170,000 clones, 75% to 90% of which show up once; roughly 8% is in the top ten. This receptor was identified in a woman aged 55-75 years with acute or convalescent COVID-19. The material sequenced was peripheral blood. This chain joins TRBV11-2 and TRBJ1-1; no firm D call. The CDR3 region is CASSFQNTEAFF. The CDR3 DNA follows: TGTGCCAGCAGCTTCCAGAACACTGAAGCTTTCTTT.